This TCR beta chain was profiled in a study of blood T cell repertoires in COVID-19. About the research overall: The study drew acute and convalescent COVID-19 samples from the United States, Italy and Spain. PBMCs, B-cell-depleted T cells, or T cells provided the cDNA or gDNA that made up the material.

V shed 4 bases, J shed 2 bases, and the junction held 16 bases outside the gene matches. This CDR3 has 19 residues. The germline V gene encodes CDR1 SGHAT and CDR2 FQNNGV. In the authors' methods: Quantification of nucleated cells was approximated via reference gene primer amplification. Here immunoSEQ multiplex PCR was the method, and the copy in TCRdb shows in-frame clones only, minus some. The V and J calls and the clone size are those of that table, but D and trimming were determined from the DNA. The sample has roughly 42,000 clones; approximately 89% are singletons. The V call is TRBV11-2, the J call TRBJ2-1; TRBD1 matches 8 bases. The source is a human donor in a cohort sampled during active COVID-19. Source material: peripheral blood. DNA for the CDR3: TGTGCCAGCAGCTCGATACGCTTTAAAGACAGGGGACCCTACAATGAGCAGTTCTTC. Translation gives CASSSIRFKDRGPYNEQFF.